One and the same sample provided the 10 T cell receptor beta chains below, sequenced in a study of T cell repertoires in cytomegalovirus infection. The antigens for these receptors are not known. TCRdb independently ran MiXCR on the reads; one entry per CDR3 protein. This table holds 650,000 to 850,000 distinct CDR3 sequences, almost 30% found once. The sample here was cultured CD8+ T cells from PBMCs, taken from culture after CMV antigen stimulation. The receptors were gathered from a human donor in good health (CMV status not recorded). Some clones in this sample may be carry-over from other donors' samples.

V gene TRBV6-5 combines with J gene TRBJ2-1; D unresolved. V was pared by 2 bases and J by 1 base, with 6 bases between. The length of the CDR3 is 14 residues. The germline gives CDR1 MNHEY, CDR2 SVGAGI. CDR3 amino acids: CASSYGVSYNEQFF. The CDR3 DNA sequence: TGTGCCAGCAGTTACGGGGTTTCCTACAATGAGCAGTTCTTC.

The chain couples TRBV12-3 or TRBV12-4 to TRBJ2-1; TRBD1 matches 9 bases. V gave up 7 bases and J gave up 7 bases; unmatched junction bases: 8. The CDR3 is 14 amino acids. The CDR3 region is CASITGTGLNEQFF. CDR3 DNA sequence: TGTGCCAGCATCACCGGGACAGGGTTAAATGAGCAGTTCTTC.

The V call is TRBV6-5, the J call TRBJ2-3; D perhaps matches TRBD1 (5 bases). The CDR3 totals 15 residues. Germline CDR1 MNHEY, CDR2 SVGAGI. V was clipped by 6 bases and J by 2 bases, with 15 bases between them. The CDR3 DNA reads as TGTGCCAGCAGCCCCTATGGCAGGGACACAGATACGCAGTATTTT. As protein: CASSPYGRDTDTQYF.

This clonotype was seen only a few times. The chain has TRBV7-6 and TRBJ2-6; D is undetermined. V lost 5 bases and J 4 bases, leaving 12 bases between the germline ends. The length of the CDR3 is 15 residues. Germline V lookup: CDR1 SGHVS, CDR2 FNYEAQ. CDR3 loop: CASSPFLAGANVLTF. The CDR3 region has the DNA TGTGCCAGCAGCCCCTTTTTGGCGGGGGCCAACGTCCTGACTTTC.

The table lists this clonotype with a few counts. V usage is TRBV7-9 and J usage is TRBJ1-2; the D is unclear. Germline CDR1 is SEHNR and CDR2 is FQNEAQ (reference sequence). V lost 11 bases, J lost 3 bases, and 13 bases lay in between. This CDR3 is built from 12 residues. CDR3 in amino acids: CAAGGLDYGYTF. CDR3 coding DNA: TGTGCCGCGGGAGGTCTTGACTATGGCTACACCTTC.

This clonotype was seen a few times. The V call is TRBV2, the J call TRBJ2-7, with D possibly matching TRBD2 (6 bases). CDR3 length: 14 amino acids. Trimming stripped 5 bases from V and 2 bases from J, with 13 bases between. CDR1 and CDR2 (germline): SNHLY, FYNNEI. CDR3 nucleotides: TGTGCCAGCAGTATATGGGGGGAGGCCTACGAGCAGTACTTC. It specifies CASSIWGEAYEQYF.

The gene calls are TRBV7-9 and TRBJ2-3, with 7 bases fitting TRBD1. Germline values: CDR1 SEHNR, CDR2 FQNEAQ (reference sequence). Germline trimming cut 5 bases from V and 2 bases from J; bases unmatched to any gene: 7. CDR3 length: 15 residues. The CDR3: CASSRQGGDTDTQYF. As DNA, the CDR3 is TGTGCCAGCAGCCGACAGGGTGGGGACACAGATACGCAGTATTTT.

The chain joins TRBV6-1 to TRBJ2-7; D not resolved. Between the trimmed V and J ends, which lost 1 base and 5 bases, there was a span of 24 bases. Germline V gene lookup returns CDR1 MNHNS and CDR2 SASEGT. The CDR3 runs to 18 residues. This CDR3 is CASSEVLPVHESLNEQYF. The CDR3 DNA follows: TGTGCCAGCAGTGAAGTTCTGCCGGTCCATGAATCGTTGAACGAGCAGTACTTC.

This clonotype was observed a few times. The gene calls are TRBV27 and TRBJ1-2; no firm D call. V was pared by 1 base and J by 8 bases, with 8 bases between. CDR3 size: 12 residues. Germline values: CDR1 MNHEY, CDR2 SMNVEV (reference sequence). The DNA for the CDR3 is TGTGCCAGCAGTTTATTCGGTCGGGGCTACACCTTC. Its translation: CASSLFGRGYTF.

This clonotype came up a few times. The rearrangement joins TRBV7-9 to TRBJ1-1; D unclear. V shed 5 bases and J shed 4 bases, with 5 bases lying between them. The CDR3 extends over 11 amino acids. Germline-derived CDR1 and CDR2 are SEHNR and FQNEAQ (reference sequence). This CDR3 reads CASSPLTEAFF. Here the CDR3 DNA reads TGTGCCAGCAGCCCCCTCACTGAAGCTTTCTTT.